This is a list of T cell receptor beta chains from one sample in a study of radiotherapy plus CTLA-4 blockade in lung cancer. This table comes from immunoSEQ multiplex PCR, and its TCRdb copy is limited to in-frame clones, with some not included. The sample has roughly 71,000 clones; around 82% are singletons. Sequenced material: peripheral blood, taken from a patient treated with radiotherapy plus ipilimumab. The source of these receptors is a human donor with non-small cell lung cancer who had a complete response to radiotherapy plus ipilimumab. Each CDR3 is given with its conserved first and last residue. Each record gives: CDR3 DNA, CDR3 protein, D gene, clone size, J gene, V gene. D genes are given only for firm matches. A clone size is listed for some rows: how often the clone was seen (once, few, many), or a class if it is expanded.

TGTGCCAGTAGTTTTACAGCTTTCTCCTACAATGAGCAGTTCTTC CASSFTAFSYNEQFF . . TRBJ2-1 TRBV19
TGCGCCAGTGGTGCCACCGGGACAGTCCAAGAGACCCAGTACTTC CASGATGTVQETQYF TRBD1 . TRBJ2-5 TRBV5-1
TGTGCCAGCAGTGATCTAGGGACAGGGACAAGGGGGGAGCTGTTTTTT CASSDLGTGTRGELFF TRBD1 . TRBJ2-2 TRBV25-1
TGTGCCAGTAAGGAGGGAAGACGGGACACTGAAGCTTTCTTT CASKEGRRDTEAFF . . TRBJ1-1 TRBV19
TGTGCCATCAGAGAACAAACTAGCGGGATATACAATGAGCAGTTCTTC CAIREQTSGIYNEQFF TRBD2 . TRBJ2-1 TRBV10-3
TGTGCCAGCAGCCGCGGGGGGGACGATGAGCAGTTCTTC CASSRGGDDEQFF TRBD2 . TRBJ2-1 TRBV2
TGCGCCAGCAGCCAAGATGGCTCAGGGCCCGGGGAGCTGTTTTTT CASSQDGSGPGELFF . . TRBJ2-2 TRBV4-3
TGCGCCAGCAGCTTGGATTCAGGGAGCTACGAGCAGTACTTC CASSLDSGSYEQYF . . TRBJ2-7 TRBV5-1
TGTGCCAGCAACCCCCTGGGCAGGGATAGTGACGAGCAGTACTTC CASNPLGRDSDEQYF . . TRBJ2-7 TRBV5-8
TGTGCCAGCAGCTTAGCAACAGCTTACAATGAGCAGTTCTTC CASSLATAYNEQFF . . TRBJ2-1 TRBV7-9
TGTGCCAGTAGTGCCACGGGGGCCCCCTACGAGCAGTACTTC CASSATGAPYEQYF . . TRBJ2-7 TRBV19
TGTGCCAGCAGCTTAGGCGGGGTTCACAATGAGCAGTTCTTC CASSLGGVHNEQFF . . TRBJ2-1 TRBV11-3
TGTGCCAGCAGTCGAACAGGGCGCCTTCCCTACGAGCAGTACTTC CASSRTGRLPYEQYF . . TRBJ2-7 TRBV14
TGTGCCAGCAGTTACCCGGGACAGGGGGCATTTGAAGCTTTCTTT CASSYPGQGAFEAFF TRBD1 . TRBJ1-1 TRBV6-5
TGTGCCAGCAGCTTAGAGTCGACAGGGGGTGGCTACACCTTC CASSLESTGGGYTF TRBD1 . TRBJ1-2 TRBV7-9
TGTGCCAGCAGCCCAGGAAACACCGGGGAGCTGTTTTTT CASSPGNTGELFF . . TRBJ2-2 TRBV7-6
TGCGCCAGCAGCCAATCTAACTACCCGACTGAAGCTTTCTTT CASSQSNYPTEAFF . . TRBJ1-1 TRBV4-1
TGTGCCAGCTCACCTTCCGGGACAGGGGAAGAGACCCAGTACTTC CASSPSGTGEETQYF TRBD1 . TRBJ2-5 TRBV18
TGTGCCTCAACAGGGGCTGATTTGTTGGCAGATACGCAGTATTTT CASTGADLLADTQYF TRBD1 . TRBJ2-3 TRBV6-5
TGTGCCAGCAAGCGGGGTATCTACAATGAGCAGTTCTTC CASKRGIYNEQFF TRBD2 . TRBJ2-1 TRBV7-8
TGTGCCACCTTTTTCGGGACTAACTATGGCTACACCTTC CATFFGTNYGYTF . . TRBJ1-2 TRBV28
TGTGCCAGCCAGGGTTCTATCACAGATACGCAGTATTTT CASQGSITDTQYF . . TRBJ2-3 TRBV2
TGTGCCAGCAGCTTCAACAGGGCCAACTATGGCTACACCTTC CASSFNRANYGYTF . few TRBJ1-2 TRBV5-4
TGTGCCAGCAGCGTAGGGGTTGCAACTAATGAAAAACTGTTTTTT CASSVGVATNEKLFF . . TRBJ1-4 TRBV9
TGTGCCAGCAGCCTCAACCCCGGGACTAGCGGGAAAAATGAGCAGTTCTTC CASSLNPGTSGKNEQFF TRBD2 . TRBJ2-1 TRBV11-2
TGTGCCAGCAGCCCGCGACAGAACACTGAAGCTTTCTTT CASSPRQNTEAFF . . TRBJ1-1 TRBV11-2
TGCAGCGTTGAAAGCTCTGGAAACACCATATATTTT CSVESSGNTIYF . . TRBJ1-3 TRBV29-1
TGTGCCAGCAGTGAATGGGTGGGTAGCAATCAGCCCCAGCATTTT CASSEWVGSNQPQHF . . TRBJ1-5 TRBV2